This T cell receptor (beta chain) was captured by sequencing in a study of blood T cell repertoires in COVID-19. Study background: PBMCs, B-cell-depleted T cells, or T cells provided the cDNA or gDNA that made up the material.

Seattle patient enrollment occurred during active infection, with longitudinal follow-up thereafter. The data were produced by immunoSEQ multiplex PCR, yet TCRdb's version contains in-frame clones alone and is incomplete. This table holds some 220,000 clones, approximately 86% found once. This clone was picked up one time. Per the germline V gene, CDR1 is SGHTA and CDR2 is FQGNSA. Unmatched junction bases numbered 4, after V lost 2 bases and J lost 4 bases. The CDR3 contains 15 residues. The material sequenced was peripheral blood. The source of this sequence is a woman aged 30 to 39 with COVID-19, enrolled during active disease. The genes are TRBV7-2 and TRBJ2-3, with 9 nucleotides matching TRBD2. For the CDR3, the DNA is TGTGCCAGCAGCTTAAGACTAGCGGAGGCAGATACGCAGTATTTT. This sequence encodes CASSLRLAEADTQYF.